One and the same sample provided the 16 T cell receptor beta chains below, sequenced in a study of T cell changes during pregnancy in multiple sclerosis. The data were produced by immunoSEQ multiplex PCR, yet TCRdb's version contains in-frame clones alone and is incomplete. The data show 65,000 to 85,000 clones, with roughly 91% seen just once and 1.4% held by the top ten. Source: peripheral blood, taken in the third trimester of pregnancy. The origin of the receptors is a female donor with multiple sclerosis, enrolled in a pregnancy study.

The chain employs TRBV27 and TRBJ2-7, with D possibly TRBD2 on 6 matching bases. This CDR3 is built from 14 residues. Trimming cost V 4 bases and J 7 bases, with 17 bases left between them. CDR1 MNHEY and CDR2 SMNVEV come from the germline V gene (reference sequence). The CDR3 loop is CASSWTTSLGEQYF. In nucleotides, the CDR3 is TGTGCCAGCAGTTGGACTACCTCGTTGGGGGAGCAGTACTTC.

The chain links TRBV5-1 to TRBJ2-7; 11 positions agree with TRBD1. V lost 2 bases and J lost 6; bases outside the gene matches: 10. Germline CDR1 SGHRS, CDR2 YFSETQ. This CDR3 comprises 16 residues. The CDR3 DNA is TGCGCCAGCAGCTTTTTTGGACAGGGGGCGCGAGGCGAGCAGTACTTC. It is translated as CASSFFGQGARGEQYF.

The chain carries TRBV4-3 and TRBJ2-7; D possibly corresponds to TRBD2 (6 bases). There are 15 residues in the CDR3. Trimming took off 2 bases at V and 4 bases at J, with 15 bases between the two ends. Germline V CDR1 and CDR2: LGHNA, YSLEER. The CDR3, as DNA: TGCGCCAGCAGCCAATGGGGGGTGGGTATATACGAGCAGTACTTC. Translated, it gives CASSQWGVGIYEQYF.

This chain joins TRBV7-2 and TRBJ2-3; 11 positions agree with TRBD2. Unmatched junction bases numbered 0, after V lost 1 base and J lost 3 bases. The germline V gene has CDR1 SGHTA and CDR2 FQGNSA. The CDR3 is 15 amino acids. Here the CDR3 reads CASSLGLAGTDTQYF. The CDR3 coding sequence is TGTGCCAGCAGCTTAGGACTAGCGGGGACAGATACGCAGTATTTT.

This clone was seen a handful of times. This chain connects TRBV9 to TRBJ2-3; D unresolved. The CDR3 has 16 residues. CDR1 SGDLS and CDR2 YYNGEE come from the germline V gene. Trimming removed 4 bases from V and 1 base from J, with 16 bases in between. The CDR3 spells CASSPRIPRGTDTQYF. CDR3 nucleotide sequence: TGTGCCAGCAGCCCCCGCATCCCGAGAGGCACAGATACGCAGTATTTT.

The chain combines TRBV6-1 with TRBJ1-3, with D uncertain. Looked up from germline, CDR1 is MNHNS and CDR2 is SASEGT. V lost 3 bases, J lost 7 bases, and 10 bases lay in between. The CDR3 consists of 13 residues. The CDR3 nucleotides are TGTGCCAGCAGTGACACATTCCGTAACACCATATATTTT. It translates to CASSDTFRNTIYF.

This rearrangement joins TRBV2 to TRBJ2-3; TRBD2 agrees at 7 bases. The V segment lost 5 bases and the J segment 0 bases; nucleotides outside the gene matches: 5. Germline-derived CDR1 and CDR2 are SNHLY and FYNNEI. CDR3 length equals 15 residues. The CDR3 reads CASSTPAGSTDTQYF. The CDR3 DNA follows: TGTGCCAGCAGTACCCCAGCGGGGAGCACAGATACGCAGTATTTT. The full variable domain, completed using reference TRBV2 and TRBJ2-3, is EPEVTQTPSHQVTQMGQEVILRCVPISNHLYFYWYRQILGQKVEFLVSFYNNEISEKSEIFDDQFSVERPDGSNFTLKIRSTKLEDSAMYFCASSTPAGSTDTQYFGPGTRLTVL.

A remark on this clone: Other nucleotide sequences in the sample specify the same CDR3. The rearrangement uses TRBV19 and TRBJ1-5; D remains ambiguous. The CDR3 is 15 amino acids. Trimming left V 1 base short and J 0 bases short, with 7 bases between. Looked up from germline, CDR1 is LNHDA and CDR2 is SQIVND (reference sequence). CDR3 loop: CASSIGAYSNQPQHF. The CDR3, as DNA: TGTGCCAGTAGTATAGGGGCTTATAGCAATCAGCCCCAGCATTTT.

The chain carries TRBV7-2 and TRBJ2-1; no reliable D call. The CDR3 extends over 14 amino acids. Germline V gene lookup returns CDR1 SGHTA and CDR2 FQGNSA. V lost 2 bases to trimming and J lost 0 bases, with 5 bases between them. CDR3 DNA: TGTGCCAGCAGCTTACGGAGCTCCTACAATGAGCAGTTCTTC. It yields the protein CASSLRSSYNEQFF.

This clone has a single count. The rearrangement links TRBV2 to TRBJ2-3; 9 bases fit TRBD1. Germline values: CDR1 SNHLY, CDR2 FYNNEI. The trim removed 6 bases at V and 2 bases at J, leaving 3 bases unmatched. This CDR3 is built from 14 residues. This CDR3 is CASRNRGHTDTQYF. The DNA for the CDR3 is TGTGCCAGCAGGAACAGGGGGCACACAGATACGCAGTATTTT.

The V gene is TRBV5-1, the J gene TRBJ1-2; 8 bases match TRBD1. J gave up 4 bases and V 5 bases, and 10 bases lay outside the gene matches. CDR3 length: 15 residues. CDR1 and CDR2 (germline): SGHRS, YFSETQ. This chain's CDR3 is CASRGQGAYGYGYTF. The CDR3 bases are TGCGCCAGCAGGGGCCAGGGGGCGTACGGCTATGGCTACACCTTC.

In its sample, this clone was seen a few times. The rearrangement uses TRBV2 and TRBJ2-1, with 7 positions matching TRBD1. This CDR3 region has 14 residues. Looked up from germline, CDR1 is SNHLY and CDR2 is FYNNEI. V was pared by 3 bases and J by 4 bases, with 3 bases of the junction left unmatched. CDR3 in DNA: TGTGCCAGCAGTGAGGACAGGCGGTACAATGAGCAGTTCTTC. Protein sequence: CASSEDRRYNEQFF.

This chain uses TRBV5-1 with TRBJ2-5; possible D gene TRBD2, 6 bases. Trimming shortened V by 4 bases and J by 5 bases, and 15 bases separated the two germline ends. Germline V gene data show CDR1 as SGHRS and CDR2 as YFSETQ. The CDR3 runs to 14 residues. The CDR3: CASSLSGRGETQYF. The CDR3 DNA reads as TGCGCCAGCAGCCTTTCAGGGCGGGGTGAGACCCAGTACTTC.

This clone was detected only once. The rearrangement uses TRBV7-2 and TRBJ2-7, with TRBD1 matching 7 bases. The trim removed 1 base at V and 5 bases at J, leaving 2 bases unmatched. Germline CDR1 SGHTA, CDR2 FQGNSA. The CDR3 runs 13 residues. The CDR3 DNA follows: TGTGCCAGCAGCTTAGTGGGACAGCACGAGCAGTACTTC. Amino acids: CASSLVGQHEQYF.

The chain has TRBV6-5 and TRBJ2-5; D is unclear. Trimming pared 0 bases from V and 4 bases from J, leaving 6 bases between. This CDR3 spans 13 amino acids. Germline CDR1 reads MNHEY; CDR2 reads SVGAGI. The CDR3, as DNA: TGTGCCAGCAGTTACTCGTCGGGAGAGACCCAGTACTTC. Its protein is CASSYSSGETQYF.

The V gene is TRBV15, the J gene TRBJ2-5; tentative D call: TRBD2 (6 bases). CDR3 length: 15 amino acids. Germline values: CDR1 LNHNV, CDR2 YYDKDF (reference sequence). V was clipped by 1 base and J by 5 bases, with 14 bases between them. The CDR3 coding sequence is TGTGCCACCAGCAGAGGTCTAGGAGGGTTGGAGACCCAGTACTTC. As protein: CATSRGLGGLETQYF.